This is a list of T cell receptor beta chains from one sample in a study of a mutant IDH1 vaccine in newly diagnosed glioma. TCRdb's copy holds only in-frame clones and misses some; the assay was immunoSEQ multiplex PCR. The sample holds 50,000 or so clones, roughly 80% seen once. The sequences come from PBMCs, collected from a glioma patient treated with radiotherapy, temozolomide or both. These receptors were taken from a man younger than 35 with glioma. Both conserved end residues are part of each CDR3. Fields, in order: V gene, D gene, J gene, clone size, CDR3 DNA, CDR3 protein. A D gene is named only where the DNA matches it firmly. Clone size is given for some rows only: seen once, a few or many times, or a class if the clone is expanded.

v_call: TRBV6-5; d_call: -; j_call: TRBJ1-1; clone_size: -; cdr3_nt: TGTGCCAGCAGTTTCGGACAGTTGAACACTGAAGCTTTCTTT; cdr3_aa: CASSFGQLNTEAFF
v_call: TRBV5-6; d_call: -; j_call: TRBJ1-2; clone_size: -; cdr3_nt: TGTGCCAGCAGCCCGTCAGGCCCTTATGGCTACACCTTC; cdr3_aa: CASSPSGPYGYTF
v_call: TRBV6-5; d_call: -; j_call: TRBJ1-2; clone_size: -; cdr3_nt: TGTGCCAGCAGTTACTCGAGGTCCCATGGCTACACCTTC; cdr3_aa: CASSYSRSHGYTF
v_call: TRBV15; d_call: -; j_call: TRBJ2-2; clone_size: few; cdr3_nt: TGTGCCACCAGCAGAGATAAGACACCGAACACCGGGGAGCTGTTTTTT; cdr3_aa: CATSRDKTPNTGELFF
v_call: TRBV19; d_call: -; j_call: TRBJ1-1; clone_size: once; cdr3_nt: TGTGCCACGAGGGAGGAGGGAACTGAAGCTTTCTTT; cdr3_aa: CATREEGTEAFF
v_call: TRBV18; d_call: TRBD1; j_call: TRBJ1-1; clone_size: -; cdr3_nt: TGTGCCAGCTCACCACGCAGGGGGCGGGTGAACACTGAAGCTTTCTTT; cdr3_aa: CASSPRRGRVNTEAFF
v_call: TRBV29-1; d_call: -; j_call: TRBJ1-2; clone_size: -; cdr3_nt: TGCAGCGTTGAAAGGTCCACAGGGCGCTACACCTTC; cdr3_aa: CSVERSTGRYTF
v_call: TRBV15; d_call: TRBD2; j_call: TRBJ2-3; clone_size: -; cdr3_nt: TGTGCCACCAGCAGAGTGCCTAGCGGGGGGATTTCCTCTAGCACAGATACGCAGTATTTT; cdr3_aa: CATSRVPSGGISSSTDTQYF
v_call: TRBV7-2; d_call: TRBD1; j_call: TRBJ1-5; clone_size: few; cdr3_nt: TGTGCCAGCAGCACTAGACAGGGAGTCTCTGGCAATCAGCCCCAGCATTTT; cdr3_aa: CASSTRQGVSGNQPQHF
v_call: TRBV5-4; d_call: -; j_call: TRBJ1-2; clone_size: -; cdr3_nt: TGTGCCAGCAGCTTGGGCGGGGTGGAGGGACACTATGGCTACACCTTC; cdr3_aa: CASSLGGVEGHYGYTF
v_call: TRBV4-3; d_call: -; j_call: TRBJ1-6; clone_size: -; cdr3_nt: TGCGCCAGCAGCCAAGGTTCGGGGAGTGATTCACCCCTCCACTTT; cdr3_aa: CASSQGSGSDSPLHF
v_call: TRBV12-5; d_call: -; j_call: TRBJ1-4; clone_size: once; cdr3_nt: TGTGCTAGTGGATCGGGAGGGTATCATGAAAAACTGTTTTTT; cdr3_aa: CASGSGGYHEKLFF
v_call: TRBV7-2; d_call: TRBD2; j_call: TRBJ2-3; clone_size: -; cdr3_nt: TGTGCCAGCAGCCCCCGGGGGGGTGGACCTAGCACAGATACGCAGTATTTT; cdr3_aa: CASSPRGGGPSTDTQYF
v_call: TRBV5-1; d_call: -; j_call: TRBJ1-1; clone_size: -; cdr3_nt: TGCGCCAGCAGCTGGTCAGACAGGAGGAACACTGAAGCTTTCTTT; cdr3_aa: CASSWSDRRNTEAFF
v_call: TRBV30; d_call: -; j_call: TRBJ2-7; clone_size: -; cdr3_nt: TGTGCCTGGACCCGGGGCAGGGCTAACTACGAGCAGTACTTC; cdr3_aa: CAWTRGRANYEQYF
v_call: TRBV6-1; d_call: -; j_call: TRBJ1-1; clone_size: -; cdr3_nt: TGTGCCAGCCCCCCCCGGTGGCCCCTCGGTGAAGCTTTCTTT; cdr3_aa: CASPPRWPLGEAFF
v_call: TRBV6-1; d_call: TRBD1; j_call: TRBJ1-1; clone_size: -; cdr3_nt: TGTGCCAGCAGAAGCCTCGGACAGGGGAACACTGAAGCTTTCTTT; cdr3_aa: CASRSLGQGNTEAFF
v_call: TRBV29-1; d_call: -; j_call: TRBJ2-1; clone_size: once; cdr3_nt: TGCAGCGTGGGCTCGATGGCCCCGGCGGCCGGGCAGTTCTTC; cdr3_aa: CSVGSMAPAAGQFF
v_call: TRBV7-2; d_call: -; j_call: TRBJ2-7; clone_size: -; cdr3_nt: TGTGCCAGCAGCTTCGGTCCGGGGGTAATATCCTACGAGCAGTACTTC; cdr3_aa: CASSFGPGVISYEQYF
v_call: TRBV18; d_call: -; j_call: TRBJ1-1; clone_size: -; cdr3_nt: TGTGCCAGCTCACCACCGATGAGGGTGGACACTGAAGCTTTCTTT; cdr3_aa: CASSPPMRVDTEAFF
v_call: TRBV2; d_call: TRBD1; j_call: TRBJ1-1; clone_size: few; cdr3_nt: TGTGCCAGCAGTGGGGACAGGGCCTCTGAAGCTTTCTTT; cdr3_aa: CASSGDRASEAFF
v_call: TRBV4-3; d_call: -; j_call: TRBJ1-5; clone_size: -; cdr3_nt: TGCGCCAGCAGCCAAGTTCGGGTAGGTCAGCCCCAGCATTTT; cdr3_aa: CASSQVRVGQPQHF
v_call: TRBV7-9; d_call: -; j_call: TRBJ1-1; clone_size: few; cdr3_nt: TGTTCTCAGACAGGAGAGAACACTGAAGCTTTCTTT; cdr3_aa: CSQTGENTEAFF
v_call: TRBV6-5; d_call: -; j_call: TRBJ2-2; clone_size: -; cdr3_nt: TGTGCCAGCAGTTACGGTGTGGGGCCGAACACCGGGGAGCTGTTTTTT; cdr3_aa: CASSYGVGPNTGELFF
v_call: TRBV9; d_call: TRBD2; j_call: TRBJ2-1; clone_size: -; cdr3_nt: TGTGCCAGCAGCGTAGGACTAGCGGCCTACAATGAGCAGTTCTTC; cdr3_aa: CASSVGLAAYNEQFF
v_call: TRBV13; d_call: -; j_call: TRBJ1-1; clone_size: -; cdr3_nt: TGTGCCAGCAGCTACCCGTCAAGAGCGAACACTGAAGCTTTCTTT; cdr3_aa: CASSYPSRANTEAFF
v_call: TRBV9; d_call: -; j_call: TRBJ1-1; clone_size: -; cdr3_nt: TGTGCCAGCAGCAATGAGGGAGTCACTGAAGCTTTCTTT; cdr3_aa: CASSNEGVTEAFF
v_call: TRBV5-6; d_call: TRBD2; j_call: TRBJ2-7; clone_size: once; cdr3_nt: TGTGCCAGCAGCCTTGGGGGGACTAGCGGAAAATACGAGCAGTACTTC; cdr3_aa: CASSLGGTSGKYEQYF
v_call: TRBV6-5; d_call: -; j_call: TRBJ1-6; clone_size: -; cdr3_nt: TGTGCCAGCAGTTACGAAGAGTCCTATAATTCACCCCTCCACTTT; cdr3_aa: CASSYEESYNSPLHF
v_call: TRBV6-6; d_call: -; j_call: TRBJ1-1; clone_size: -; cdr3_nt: TGTGCCAGCAGTTACTCGGCCAGGGGCACTGAAGCTTTCTTT; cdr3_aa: CASSYSARGTEAFF
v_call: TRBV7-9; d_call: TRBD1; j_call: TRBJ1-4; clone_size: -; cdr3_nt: TGTGCCAGCAGCCCAGTAGGGACAGGGAATGAAAAACTGTTTTTT; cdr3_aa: CASSPVGTGNEKLFF
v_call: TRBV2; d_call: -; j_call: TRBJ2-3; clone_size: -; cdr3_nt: TGTGCCAGCAGTGTACCCCCGGCAGATACGCAGTATTTT; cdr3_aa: CASSVPPADTQYF
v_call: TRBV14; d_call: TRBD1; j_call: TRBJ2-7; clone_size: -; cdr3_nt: TGTGCCAGCAGCCCGGGACAGGGACCCTACGAGCAGTACTTC; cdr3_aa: CASSPGQGPYEQYF
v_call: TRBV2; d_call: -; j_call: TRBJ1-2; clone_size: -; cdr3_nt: TGTGCCAGCAGTGGCCAGAACTATGGCTACACCTTC; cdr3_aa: CASSGQNYGYTF
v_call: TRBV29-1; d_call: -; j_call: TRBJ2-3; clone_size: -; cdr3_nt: TGCAGCGGGGGGAGCACAGATACGCAGTATTTT; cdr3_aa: CSGGSTDTQYF
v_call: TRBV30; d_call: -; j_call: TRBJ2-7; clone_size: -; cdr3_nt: TGTGCCTGGAGTGTCCCAGGGCTGGTCTACGAGCAGTACTTC; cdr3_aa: CAWSVPGLVYEQYF
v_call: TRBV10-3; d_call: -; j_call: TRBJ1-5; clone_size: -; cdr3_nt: TGTGCCATCAGTGGAACACAGGCTCCTCAGCCCCAGCATTTT; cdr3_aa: CAISGTQAPQPQHF
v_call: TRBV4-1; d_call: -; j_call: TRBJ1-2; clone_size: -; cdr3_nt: TGCGCCAGCAGCCAAGACCTTTCGGTCCACTATGGCTACACCTTC; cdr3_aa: CASSQDLSVHYGYTF
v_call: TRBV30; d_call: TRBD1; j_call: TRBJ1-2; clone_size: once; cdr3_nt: TGTGCCTGGAGGGACAGGGGGCGTCCCTATGGCTACACCTTC; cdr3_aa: CAWRDRGRPYGYTF
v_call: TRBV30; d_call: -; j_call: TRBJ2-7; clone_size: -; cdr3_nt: TGTGCCGCCCAGACATTTTCCTACGAGCAGTACTTC; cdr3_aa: CAAQTFSYEQYF
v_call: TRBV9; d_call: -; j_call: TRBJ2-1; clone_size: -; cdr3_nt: TGTGCCAGCAGCGTGGGCCTTCTCAATGAGCAGTTCTTC; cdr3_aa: CASSVGLLNEQFF
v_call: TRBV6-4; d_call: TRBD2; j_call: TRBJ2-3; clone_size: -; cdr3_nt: TGTGCCAGCAGTGGGACTAGCGGGGGCACAGATACGCAGTATTTT; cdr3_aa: CASSGTSGGTDTQYF
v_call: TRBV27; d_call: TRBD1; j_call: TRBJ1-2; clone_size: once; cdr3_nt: TGTGCCAGCAGTTTTGGGAGTAGGGGGCGAGAGCCCTACACCTTC; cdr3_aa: CASSFGSRGREPYTF
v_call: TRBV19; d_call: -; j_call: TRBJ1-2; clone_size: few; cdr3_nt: TGTGCCAGTAGGTTCAACATTGGAGGCTACACCTTC; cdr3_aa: CASRFNIGGYTF
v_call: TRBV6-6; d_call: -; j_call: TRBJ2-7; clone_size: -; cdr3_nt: TGTGCCAGCAGCCGGGGTCGGGGTAGGAGCTCCTACGAGCAGTACTTC; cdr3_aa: CASSRGRGRSSYEQYF
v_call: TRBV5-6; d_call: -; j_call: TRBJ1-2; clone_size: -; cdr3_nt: TGTGCCAGCAGCTTGGCCGGGGGGCTCGACTATGGCTACACCTTC; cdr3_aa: CASSLAGGLDYGYTF
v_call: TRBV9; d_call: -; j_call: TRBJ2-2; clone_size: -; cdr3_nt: TGTGCCAGCAGCGTGTCAGACACCTCGAACACCGGGGAGCTGTTTTTT; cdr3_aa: CASSVSDTSNTGELFF
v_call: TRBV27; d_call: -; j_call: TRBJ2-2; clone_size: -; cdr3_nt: TGTGCCAGCAGTATGAACACCGGGGAGCTGTTTTTT; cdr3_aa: CASSMNTGELFF
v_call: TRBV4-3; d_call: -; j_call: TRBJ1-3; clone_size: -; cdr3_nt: TGCGCCAGCAGCCAAGACAGGGGCTATGGAAACACCATATATTTT; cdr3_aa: CASSQDRGYGNTIYF
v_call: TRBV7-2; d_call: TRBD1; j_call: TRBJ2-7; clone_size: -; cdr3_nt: TGTGCCAGCAGCTACAGTTCGACAGGGGGCTCCTACGAGCAGTACTTC; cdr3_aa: CASSYSSTGGSYEQYF
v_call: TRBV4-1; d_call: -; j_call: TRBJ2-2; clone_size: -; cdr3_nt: TGCGCCAGCAGAAAACCGGGAGCCGGGGAGCTGTTTTTT; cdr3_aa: CASRKPGAGELFF